This T cell receptor beta chain was captured by sequencing in a study of blood T cell repertoires in COVID-19. Study overall: Italy, Spain and the United States were the sources of the convalescent and acute COVID-19 samples. The analysed material was cDNA or gDNA that came from T cells, B-cell-depleted T cells, or PBMCs.

This clone has only one observation. An end of the junction differs from the germline gene, which may be a read error. CDR1 and CDR2 from the germline V gene are SEHNR and FQNEAQ (reference sequence). The CDR3 runs to 12 residues. As handled by the study authors: Using reference gene primer amplification, nucleated cell counts were estimated. Clones were read by immunoSEQ multiplex PCR, and TCRdb kept only the in-frame ones, dropping some. The V and J calls and clone size are taken from that table; D and trimming were inferred from the DNA. The sample consists of about 480,000 clones, more than 75% of them appearing once.

The J gene is TRBJ1-5, the V gene TRBV7-9, with D unresolved. This receptor was taken from a woman aged 40 to 50 who had recovered from COVID-19. The sample consisted of PBMCs or T cells enriched from blood (not recorded which). The CDR3 spells CASSLASQPQHF. The CDR3 nucleotides are TGTGCCAGCAGCCTAGCGAGTCAGCCCCAGCATTTT.